The rows below give T cell receptor beta chains drawn from one sample of a study of blood T cell repertoires in COVID-19. Data came from immunoSEQ multiplex PCR; TCRdb stores just in-frame clones and leaves some out. The sample includes some 180,000 clones, roughly 93% of them seen just once. Sequences were obtained from peripheral blood. These TCRs come from a man aged 18 to 30 with COVID-19, enrolled during active disease. Each CDR3 is given with its conserved first and last residue. Each record gives: D gene, V gene, clone size, J gene, CDR3 DNA, CDR3 protein. D genes are given only for firm matches. Clone size appears in some rows only: once, few, many, or a class for an expanded clone.

TRBD1	TRBV5-4	.	TRBJ1-6	TGTGCCAGCAGCCGGGACAGGGGTGACTCACCCCTCCACTTT	CASSRDRGDSPLHF
.	TRBV7-8	.	TRBJ2-1	TGTGCCAGCAGCTTAGGGATTGAGAGCGGCTTCTACAATGAGCAGTTCTTC	CASSLGIESGFYNEQFF
TRBD1	TRBV4-1	.	TRBJ1-2	TGCGCCAGCGTCGCTAGACAGGGGTATATGGATGGCTACACCTTC	CASVARQGYMDGYTF
.	TRBV27	.	TRBJ1-4	TGTGCCAGCAGTTTATCGGGCAGGACTAATGAAAAACTGTTTTTT	CASSLSGRTNEKLFF
.	TRBV15	.	TRBJ2-1	TGTGCCACCAGCAGAGATCTGGGGAGCTCCTACAATGAGCAGTTCTTC	CATSRDLGSSYNEQFF
TRBD1	TRBV6-1	once	TRBJ1-5	TGTGCCAGCAGTGAATGGGACAGGGGTGGTCAGCCCCAGCATTTT	CASSEWDRGGQPQHF
.	TRBV5-4	.	TRBJ1-1	TGTGCCAGCACTACAGGGAACGGGTTCAACACTGAAGCTTTCTTT	CASTTGNGFNTEAFF
.	TRBV30	.	TRBJ1-4	TGTGCCTGGAGTCGGGGTACTAATGAAAAACTGTTTTTT	CAWSRGTNEKLFF
.	TRBV27	.	TRBJ2-7	TGTGCCAGCAGTTTATCCCAGGGCTACGAGCAGTACTTC	CASSLSQGYEQYF
.	TRBV30	.	TRBJ1-1	TGTGCCTGGAGTGTTATGGCAAACACTGAAGCTTTCTTT	CAWSVMANTEAFF
.	TRBV19	.	TRBJ2-7	TGTGCCAGTAGTATAGGGGGCGGCTCCTACGAGCAGTACTTC	CASSIGGGSYEQYF
.	TRBV30	.	TRBJ2-1	TGTGCCTCGACAGGATCCTACAATGAGCAGTTCTTC	CASTGSYNEQFF
TRBD1	TRBV27	once	TRBJ1-4	TGTGCCAGCAGTTTAGCTATAGGACAGGGAATAAATGAAAAACTGTTTTTT	CASSLAIGQGINEKLFF
TRBD2	TRBV27	.	TRBJ2-7	TGTGCCAGCAGTGGGGCGGGAGGGCCTCACTCCTACGAGCAGTACTTC	CASSGAGGPHSYEQYF
.	TRBV18	.	TRBJ2-1	TGTGCCAGCTCACCACTGGGGGCGGCCGCAACCCCCTACAATGAGCAGTTCTTC	CASSPLGAAATPYNEQFF
.	TRBV9	once	TRBJ2-1	TGTGCCAGCAGCGTAGTGGCGGCTAGCTCCTACAATGAGCAGTTCTTC	CASSVVAASSYNEQFF
TRBD1	TRBV13	.	TRBJ2-3	TGTGCCAGCAGCAGAGGCAGGGGGCACCCAGATACGCAGTATTTT	CASSRGRGHPDTQYF
TRBD1	TRBV24-1	.	TRBJ2-2	TGTGCCACCAGTGATTGGGACAGGGCGGGCACCGGGGAGCTGTTTTTT	CATSDWDRAGTGELFF
TRBD1	TRBV28	.	TRBJ1-2	TGTGCCAGCAGTATCACCGGTGACAGGGGGGGCAATGGCTACACCTTC	CASSITGDRGGNGYTF
TRBD1	TRBV7-2	.	TRBJ2-3	TGTGCCAGCAGCTTTAGTCCCGACAGGGGGAATACGCAGTATTTT	CASSFSPDRGNTQYF
TRBD1	TRBV7-7	.	TRBJ1-3	TGTGCCAGCAGCTTGGGACAGGGGACGGGAAACACCATATATTTT	CASSLGQGTGNTIYF
.	TRBV5-1	.	TRBJ1-1	TGCGCCAGCAGCTTGGCGGGATGGGAAGCTTTCTTT	CASSLAGWEAFF
.	TRBV21-1	once	TRBJ2-6	TGTGCCAGCAGCAAAAAAGGACAGGGGGACCCCTCTGGGGCCAACGTCCTGACTTTC	CASSKKGQGDPSGANVLTF
.	TRBV5-1	.	TRBJ2-2	TGCGCCAGCAGCTTATGGACACCCGCGAGCACCGGGGAGCTGTTTTTT	CASSLWTPASTGELFF
TRBD1	TRBV7-8	.	TRBJ2-7	TGTGCCAGCAGCTCGGGGACAGGGGGCCCCTACGAGCAGTACTTC	CASSSGTGGPYEQYF
TRBD1	TRBV29-1	.	TRBJ2-7	TGCAGCGCCCAGACAGGGACCTACGAGCAGTACTTC	CSAQTGTYEQYF
TRBD2	TRBV7-8	.	TRBJ2-3	TGTGCCAGCAGCTTAGGCCCGGGACTAGCGAGTACAGATACGCAGTATTTT	CASSLGPGLASTDTQYF
.	TRBV6-6	.	TRBJ2-2	TGTGCCAGCAGTTACTTGGGCAGGGGCGGCACCGGGGAGCTGTTTTTT	CASSYLGRGGTGELFF
.	TRBV4-1	.	TRBJ2-2	TGCGCCAGCAGCCAAGCTCCTCCGGGTTGGAACACCGGGGAGCTGTTTTTT	CASSQAPPGWNTGELFF
.	TRBV4-2	.	TRBJ1-2	TGTGCCAGCAGCCAAGATCTCGCAGGGAGGCTGGGCTATGGCTACACCTTC	CASSQDLAGRLGYGYTF